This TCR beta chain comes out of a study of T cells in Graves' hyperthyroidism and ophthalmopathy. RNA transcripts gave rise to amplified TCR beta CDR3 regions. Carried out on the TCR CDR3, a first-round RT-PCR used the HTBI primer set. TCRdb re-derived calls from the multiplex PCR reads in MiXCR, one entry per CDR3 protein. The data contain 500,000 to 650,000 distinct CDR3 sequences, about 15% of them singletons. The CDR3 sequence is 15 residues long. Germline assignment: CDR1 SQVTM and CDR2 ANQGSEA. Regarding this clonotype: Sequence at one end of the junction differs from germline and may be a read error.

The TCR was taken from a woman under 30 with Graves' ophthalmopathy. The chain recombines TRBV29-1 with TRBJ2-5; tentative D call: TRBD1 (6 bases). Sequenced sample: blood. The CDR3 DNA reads TGCAGCGTTGCGCGAGCTGGGACAAACCAAGAGACCCAGCACTTC. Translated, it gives CSVARAGTNQETQHF.